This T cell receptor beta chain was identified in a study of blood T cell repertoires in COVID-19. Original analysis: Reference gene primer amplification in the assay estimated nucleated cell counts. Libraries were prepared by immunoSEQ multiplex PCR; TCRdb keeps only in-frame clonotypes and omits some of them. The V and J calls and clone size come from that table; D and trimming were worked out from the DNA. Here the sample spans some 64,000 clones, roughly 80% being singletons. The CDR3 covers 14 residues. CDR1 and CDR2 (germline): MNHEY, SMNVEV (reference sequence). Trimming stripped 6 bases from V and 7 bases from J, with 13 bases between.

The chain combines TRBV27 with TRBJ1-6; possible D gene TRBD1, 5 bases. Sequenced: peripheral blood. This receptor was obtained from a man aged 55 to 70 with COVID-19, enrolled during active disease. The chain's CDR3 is CASSRREENSPLHF. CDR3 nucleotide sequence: TGTGCCAGCAGCCGCAGGGAGGAAAATTCACCCCTCCACTTT.